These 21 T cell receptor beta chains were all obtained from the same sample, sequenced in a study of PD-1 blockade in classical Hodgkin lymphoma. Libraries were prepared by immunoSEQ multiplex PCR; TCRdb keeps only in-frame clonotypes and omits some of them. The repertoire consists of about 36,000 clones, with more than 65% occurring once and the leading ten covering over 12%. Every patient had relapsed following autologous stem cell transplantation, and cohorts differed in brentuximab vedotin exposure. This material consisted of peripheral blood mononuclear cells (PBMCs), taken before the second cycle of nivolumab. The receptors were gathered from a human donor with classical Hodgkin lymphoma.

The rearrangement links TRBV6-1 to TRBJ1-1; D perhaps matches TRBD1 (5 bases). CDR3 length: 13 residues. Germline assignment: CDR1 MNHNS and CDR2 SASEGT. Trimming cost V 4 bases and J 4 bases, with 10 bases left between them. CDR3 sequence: CASSAGGGTEAFF. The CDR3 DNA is TGTGCCAGCAGTGCTGGGGGTGGCACTGAAGCTTTCTTT.

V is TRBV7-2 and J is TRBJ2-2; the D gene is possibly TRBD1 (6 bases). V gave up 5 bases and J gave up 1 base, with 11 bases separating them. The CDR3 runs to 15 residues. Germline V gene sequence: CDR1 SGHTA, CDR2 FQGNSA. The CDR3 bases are TGTGCCAGCAGCCCGGGACAAATGAACACCGGGGAGCTGTTTTTT. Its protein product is CASSPGQMNTGELFF.

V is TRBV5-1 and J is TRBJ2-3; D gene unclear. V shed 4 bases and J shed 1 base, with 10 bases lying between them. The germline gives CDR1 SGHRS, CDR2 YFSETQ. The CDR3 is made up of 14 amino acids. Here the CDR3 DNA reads TGCGCCAGCAGCCAGGCCAGGCGCACAGATACGCAGTATTTT. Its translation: CASSQARRTDTQYF.

The CDR3 region is CASSSATEANEKLFF. In nucleotides, the CDR3 is TGTGCCAGCAGTAGCGCAACAGAGGCCAATGAAAAACTGTTTTTT. V gene TRBV5-4 combines with J gene TRBJ1-4; no clear D gene. The CDR3 totals 15 residues. Germline V gives CDR1 SGHNT, CDR2 YYREEE (reference sequence). Trimming shortened V by 5 bases and J by 5 bases, and 16 bases separated the two germline ends.

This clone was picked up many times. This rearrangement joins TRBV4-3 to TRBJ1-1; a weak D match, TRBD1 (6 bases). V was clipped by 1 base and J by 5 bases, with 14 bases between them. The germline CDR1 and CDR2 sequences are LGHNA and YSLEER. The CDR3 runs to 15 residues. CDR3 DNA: TGCGCCAGCAGCCAAGGTTCGTGGGGGCGAACTGAAGCTTTCTTT. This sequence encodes CASSQGSWGRTEAFF.

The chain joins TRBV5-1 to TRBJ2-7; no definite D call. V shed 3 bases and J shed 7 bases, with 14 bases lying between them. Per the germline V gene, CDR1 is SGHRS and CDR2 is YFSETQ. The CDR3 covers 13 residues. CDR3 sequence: CASSSTPQGEQYF. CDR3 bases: TGCGCCAGCAGCTCTACCCCCCAAGGAGAGCAGTACTTC. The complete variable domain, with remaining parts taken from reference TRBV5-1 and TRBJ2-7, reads KAGVTQTPRYLIKTRGQQVTLSCSPISGHRSVSWYQQTPGQGLQFLFEYFSETQRNKGNFPGRFSGRQFSNSRSEMNVSTLELGDSALYLCASSSTPQGEQYFGPGTRLTVT.

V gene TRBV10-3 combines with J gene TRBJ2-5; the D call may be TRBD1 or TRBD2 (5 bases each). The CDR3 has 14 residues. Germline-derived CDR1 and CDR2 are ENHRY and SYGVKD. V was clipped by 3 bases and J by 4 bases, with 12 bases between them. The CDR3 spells CAISDGTVLETQYF. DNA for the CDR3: TGTGCCATCAGTGACGGGACCGTTTTAGAGACCCAGTACTTC.

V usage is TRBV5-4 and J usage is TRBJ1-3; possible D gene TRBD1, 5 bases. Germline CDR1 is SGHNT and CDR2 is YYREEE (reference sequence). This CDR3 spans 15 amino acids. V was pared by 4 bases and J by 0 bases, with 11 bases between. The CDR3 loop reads CASSLGGHSGNTIYF. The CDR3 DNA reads TGTGCCAGCAGCCTGGGAGGACACTCTGGAAACACCATATATTTT.

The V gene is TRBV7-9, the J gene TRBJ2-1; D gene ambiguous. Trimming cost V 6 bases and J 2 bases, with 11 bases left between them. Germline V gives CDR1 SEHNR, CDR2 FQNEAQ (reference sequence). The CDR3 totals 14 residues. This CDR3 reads CASRATVTYNEQFF. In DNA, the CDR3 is TGTGCCAGCAGGGCGACGGTGACCTACAATGAGCAGTTCTTC.

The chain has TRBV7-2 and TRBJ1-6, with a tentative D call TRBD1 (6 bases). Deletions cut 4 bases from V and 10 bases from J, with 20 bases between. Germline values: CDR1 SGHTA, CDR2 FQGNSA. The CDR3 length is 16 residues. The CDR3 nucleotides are TGTGCCAGCAGCTCAAGGATAACAGGGACGGGGTCACCCCTCCACTTT. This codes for CASSSRITGTGSPLHF.

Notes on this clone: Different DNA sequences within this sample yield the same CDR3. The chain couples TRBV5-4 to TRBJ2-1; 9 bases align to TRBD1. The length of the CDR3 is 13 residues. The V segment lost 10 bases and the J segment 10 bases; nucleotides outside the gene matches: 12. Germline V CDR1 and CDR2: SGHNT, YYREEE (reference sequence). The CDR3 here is CALGTGPDGEQFF. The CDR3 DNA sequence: TGTGCCCTCGGGACAGGGCCTGATGGGGAGCAGTTCTTC. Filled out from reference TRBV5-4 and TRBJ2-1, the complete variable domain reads ETGVTQSPTHLIKTRGQQVTLRCSSQSGHNTVSWYQQALGQGPQFIFQYYREEENGRGNFPPRFSGLQFPNYSSELNVNALELDDSALYLCALGTGPDGEQFFGPGTRLTVL.

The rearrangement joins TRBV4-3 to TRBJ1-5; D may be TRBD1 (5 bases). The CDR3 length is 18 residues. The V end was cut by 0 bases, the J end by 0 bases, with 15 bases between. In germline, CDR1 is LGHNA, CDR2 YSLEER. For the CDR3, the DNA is TGCGCCAGCAGCCAAGATTGGGGGGTTTCTAATAGCAATCAGCCCCAGCATTTT. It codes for CASSQDWGVSNSNQPQHF.

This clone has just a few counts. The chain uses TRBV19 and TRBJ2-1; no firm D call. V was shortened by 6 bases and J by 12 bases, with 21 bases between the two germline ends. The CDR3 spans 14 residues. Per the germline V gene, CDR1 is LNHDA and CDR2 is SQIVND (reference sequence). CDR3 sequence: CASSTTLNPLVQFF. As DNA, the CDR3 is TGTGCCAGTAGCACAACTCTTAACCCTTTGGTGCAGTTCTTC.

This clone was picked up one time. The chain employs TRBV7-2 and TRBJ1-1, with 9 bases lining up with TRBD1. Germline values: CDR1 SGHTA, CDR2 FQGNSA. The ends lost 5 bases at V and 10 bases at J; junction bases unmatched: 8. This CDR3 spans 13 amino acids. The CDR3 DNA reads TGTGCCAGCAGCCCACAGGGGGCTAATGTAGCTTTCTTT. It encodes CASSPQGANVAFF.

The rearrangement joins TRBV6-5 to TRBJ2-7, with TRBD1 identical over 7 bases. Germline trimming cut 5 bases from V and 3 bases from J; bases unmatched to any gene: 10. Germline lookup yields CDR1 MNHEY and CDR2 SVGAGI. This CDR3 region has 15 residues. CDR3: CASSPTGAPVYEQYF. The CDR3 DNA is TGTGCCAGCAGTCCCACAGGGGCTCCTGTCTACGAGCAGTACTTC.

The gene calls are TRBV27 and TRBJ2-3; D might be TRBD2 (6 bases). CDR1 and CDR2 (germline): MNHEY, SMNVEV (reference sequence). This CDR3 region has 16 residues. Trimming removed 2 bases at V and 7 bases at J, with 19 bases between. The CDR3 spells CASSLGARWRGNTQYF. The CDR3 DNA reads TGTGCCAGCAGTTTAGGGGCCAGGTGGAGGGGAAATACGCAGTATTTT.

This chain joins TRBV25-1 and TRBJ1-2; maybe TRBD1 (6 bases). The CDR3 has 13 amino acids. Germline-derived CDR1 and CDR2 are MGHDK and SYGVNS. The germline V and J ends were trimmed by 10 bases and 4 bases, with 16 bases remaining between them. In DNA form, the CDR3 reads TGTGCCACCAGACAGGAGCCCCTCTATGGCTACACCTTC. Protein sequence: CATRQEPLYGYTF.

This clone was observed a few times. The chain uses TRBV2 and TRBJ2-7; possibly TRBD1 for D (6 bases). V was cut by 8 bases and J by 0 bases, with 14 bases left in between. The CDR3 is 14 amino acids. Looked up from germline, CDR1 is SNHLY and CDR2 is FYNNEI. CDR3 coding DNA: TGTGCCAGCGGCGGACAGTTGAACTCCTACGAGCAGTACTTC. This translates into CASGGQLNSYEQYF.

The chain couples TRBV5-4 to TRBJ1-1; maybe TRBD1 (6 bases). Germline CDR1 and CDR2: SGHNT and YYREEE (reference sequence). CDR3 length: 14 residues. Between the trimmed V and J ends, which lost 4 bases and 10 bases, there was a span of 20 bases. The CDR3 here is CASSLTRGGAGAFF. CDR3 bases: TGTGCCAGCAGCCTGACAAGAGGGGGAGCGGGAGCTTTCTTT.

DNA for the CDR3: TGTGCCAGTAGTCCCGCAATCGGGGTTCCCAATGAGCAGTTCTTC. Protein product: CASSPAIGVPNEQFF. The chain combines TRBV19 with TRBJ2-1; maybe TRBD2 (5 bases). Germline loops: CDR1 LNHDA, CDR2 SQIVND (reference sequence). V shed 5 bases and J shed 6 bases, with 17 bases lying between them. The CDR3 is 15 residues long.

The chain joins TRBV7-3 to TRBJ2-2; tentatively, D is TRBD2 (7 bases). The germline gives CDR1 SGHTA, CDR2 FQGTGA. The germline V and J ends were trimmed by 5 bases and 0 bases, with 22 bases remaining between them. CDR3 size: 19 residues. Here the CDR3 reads CASSLSGTLKFANTGELFF. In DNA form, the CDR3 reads TGTGCCAGCAGCCTAAGCGGGACACTCAAATTCGCGAACACCGGGGAGCTGTTTTTT. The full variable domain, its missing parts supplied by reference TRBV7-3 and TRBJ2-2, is GAGVSQTPSNKVTEKGKYVELRCDPISGHTALYWYRQSLGQGPEFLIYFQGTGAADDSGLPNDRFFAVRPEGSVSTLKIQRTERGDSAVYLCASSLSGTLKFANTGELFFGEGSRLTVL.